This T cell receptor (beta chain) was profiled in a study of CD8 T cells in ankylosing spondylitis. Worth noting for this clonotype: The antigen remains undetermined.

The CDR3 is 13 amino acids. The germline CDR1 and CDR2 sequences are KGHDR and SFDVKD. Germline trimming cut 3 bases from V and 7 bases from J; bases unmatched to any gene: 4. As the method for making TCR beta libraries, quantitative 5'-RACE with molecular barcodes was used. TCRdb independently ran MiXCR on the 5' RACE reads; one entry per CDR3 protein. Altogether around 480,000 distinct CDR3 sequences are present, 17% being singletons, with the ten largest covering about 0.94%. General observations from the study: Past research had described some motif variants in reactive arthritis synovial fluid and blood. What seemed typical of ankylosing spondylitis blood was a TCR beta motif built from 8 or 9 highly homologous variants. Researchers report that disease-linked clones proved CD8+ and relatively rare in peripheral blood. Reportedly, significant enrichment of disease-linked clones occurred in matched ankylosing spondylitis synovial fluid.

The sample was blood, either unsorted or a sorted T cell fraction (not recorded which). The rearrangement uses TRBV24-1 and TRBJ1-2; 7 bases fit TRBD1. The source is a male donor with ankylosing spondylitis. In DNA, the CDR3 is TGTGCCACCAGTGATCACAGGGGAGGTGGCTACACCTTC. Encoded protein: CATSDHRGGGYTF.